The 9 T cell receptor beta chains in this list originate from one sample, sequenced in a study of blood T cell repertoires in COVID-19. Repertoires were generated with immunoSEQ multiplex PCR, while TCRdb's copy carries only in-frame clones and drops some. The data contain 310,000 or so clones, almost 90% of them singletons. The sequencing sample was made of peripheral blood. The receptors were sampled from a woman aged 25 to 39 with COVID-19, enrolled during active disease.

The V call is TRBV27, the J call TRBJ2-7, with 7 bases lining up with TRBD1. The germline V gene encodes CDR1 MNHEY and CDR2 SMNVEV (reference sequence). CDR3 length: 16 residues. V lost 3 bases to trimming and J lost 4 bases; unmatched junction nucleotides: 12. The CDR3, as DNA: TGTGCCAGCAGTTTCCTCCGAGGGGGCTATCGGTACGAGCAGTACTTC. Translating gives CASSFLRGGYRYEQYF.

The rearrangement uses TRBV11-2 and TRBJ2-6; tentative D call: TRBD1 (5 bases). The V end lost 5 bases, the J end lost 4 bases, and 18 bases lay between the germline ends. Germline V lookup: CDR1 SGHAT, CDR2 FQNNGV. The CDR3 is 17 residues long. For the CDR3, the DNA is TGTGCCAGCAGCCCCCCAGTGGGGCGGCCAGGGGCCAACGTCCTGACTTTC. This gives the protein CASSPPVGRPGANVLTF.

The J gene is TRBJ2-7, the V gene TRBV6-5; 7 bases map to TRBD2. V lost 7 bases, J lost 4 bases, and 7 bases stayed unmatched. CDR3 length: 13 amino acids. CDR1 MNHEY and CDR2 SVGAGI come from the germline V gene. The DNA for the CDR3 is TGTGCCAGCACCCGTGGGCGGGAGTACGAGCAGTACTTC. It yields the protein CASTRGREYEQYF.

The chain recombines TRBV7-8 with TRBJ1-4; 8 bases are shared with TRBD1. The germline V gene has CDR1 SGHVS and CDR2 FQNEAQ. This CDR3 contains 16 residues. V shed 1 base and J 8 bases; nucleotides not matched to a gene: 9. DNA of the CDR3: TGTGCCAGCAGCTTAGATCGCGGGACAGGTCACGAAAAACTGTTTTTT. Its translation: CASSLDRGTGHEKLFF.

V usage is TRBV30 and J usage is TRBJ1-3; D gene uncertain. Trimming pared 1 base from V and 8 bases from J, leaving 6 bases between. Germline V lookup: CDR1 GTSNPN, CDR2 SVGIG (reference sequence). The CDR3 length is 11 residues. The CDR3 reads CAWSESYTIYF. The CDR3 nucleotides are TGTGCCTGGAGTGAATCATACACCATATATTTT.

The CDR3 DNA sequence: TGCGCCAGTAGACAGGGGACGGGTGGCGAGCAGTACTTC. It yields the protein CASRQGTGGEQYF. The chain couples TRBV5-1 to TRBJ2-7; 8 bases fit TRBD1. Germline V gene data show CDR1 as SGHRS and CDR2 as YFSETQ. Trimming removed 8 bases from V and 6 bases from J; junction bases left unmatched: 10. The CDR3 has 13 residues.

This clone was counted a few times. The chain joins TRBV1 to TRBJ2-7; the table's D call TRBD1 went unverified against the DNA. TRBV1 is noted as a pseudogene. This CDR3 is 22 amino acids long. The CDR3 DNA is TGCACCAGCAGCCAAGATCATAGTACTACCTTTCATATCAGGGGGTACCCCTACGAGCAGTACTTC. As protein: CTSSQDHSTTFHIRGYPYEQYF.

The chain joins TRBV7-2 to TRBJ2-3; D may be TRBD2 (5 bases). Germline assignment: CDR1 SGHTA and CDR2 FQGNSA. Trimming took off 3 bases at V and 0 bases at J, with 16 bases between the two ends. This CDR3 has 17 amino acids. The CDR3 coding sequence is TGTGCCAGCAGCTTCGTGCGGGTAGCGACTAGCACAGATACGCAGTATTTT. It yields the protein CASSFVRVATSTDTQYF.

The rearrangement links TRBV21-1 to TRBJ2-1; TRBD1 reflects the table's D call only, with no check against the DNA. TRBV21-1 is shown as a pseudogene. This CDR3 has 16 residues. CDR3 in amino acids: CASSKGRDTIGLVQFF. The CDR3 DNA sequence: TGTGCCAGCAGCAAAGGTCGGGACACGATAGGTTTGGTTCAGTTCTTC.